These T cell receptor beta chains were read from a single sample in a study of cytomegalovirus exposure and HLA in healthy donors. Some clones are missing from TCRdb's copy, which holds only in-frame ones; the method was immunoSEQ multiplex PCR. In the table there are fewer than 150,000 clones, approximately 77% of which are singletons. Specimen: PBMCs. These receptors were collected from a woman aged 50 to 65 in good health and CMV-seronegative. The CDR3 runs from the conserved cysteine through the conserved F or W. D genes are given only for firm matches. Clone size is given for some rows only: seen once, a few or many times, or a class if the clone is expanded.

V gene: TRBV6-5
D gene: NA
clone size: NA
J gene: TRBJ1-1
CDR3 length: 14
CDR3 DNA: TGTGCCAGCAGTTACTCCCAGGGTAGGACTGAAGCTTTCTTT
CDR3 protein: CASSYSQGRTEAFF

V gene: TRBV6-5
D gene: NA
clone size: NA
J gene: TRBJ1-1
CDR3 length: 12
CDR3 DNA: TGTGCCAGCAGAGACCAAAACAGGGAAGCTTTCTTT
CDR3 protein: CASRDQNREAFF

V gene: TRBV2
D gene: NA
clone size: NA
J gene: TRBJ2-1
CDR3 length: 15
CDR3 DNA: TGTGCCAGCAGTGAAGTCGGCGGCTCCTACAATGAGCAGTTCTTC
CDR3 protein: CASSEVGGSYNEQFF

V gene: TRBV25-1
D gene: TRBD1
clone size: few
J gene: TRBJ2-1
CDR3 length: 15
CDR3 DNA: TGTGCCAGCAGTGAGTTCCGGACAGGGGGCAATGAGCAGTTCTTC
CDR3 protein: CASSEFRTGGNEQFF

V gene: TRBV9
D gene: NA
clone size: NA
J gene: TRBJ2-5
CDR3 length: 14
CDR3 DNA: TGTGCCAGCAGCCCCCGGGGATACCAAGAGACCCAGTACTTC
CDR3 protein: CASSPRGYQETQYF

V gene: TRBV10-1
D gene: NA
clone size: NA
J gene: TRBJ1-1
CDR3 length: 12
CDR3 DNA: TGCGCCAGCAGTGAGACGGACACTGAAGCTTTCTTT
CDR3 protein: CASSETDTEAFF

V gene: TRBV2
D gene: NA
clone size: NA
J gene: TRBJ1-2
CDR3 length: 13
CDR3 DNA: TGTGCCAGCAGTGAAGCAAGGGGCTATGGCTACACCTTC
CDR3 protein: CASSEARGYGYTF

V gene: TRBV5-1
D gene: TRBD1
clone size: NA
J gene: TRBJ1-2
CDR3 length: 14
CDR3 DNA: TGCGCCAGCAGCACCACGGACAGGGGTGGTGGCTACACCTTC
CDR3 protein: CASSTTDRGGGYTF

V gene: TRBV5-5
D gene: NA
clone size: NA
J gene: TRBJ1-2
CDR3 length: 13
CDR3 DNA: TGTGCCAGCAGTTACGGGGTTAACTATGGCTACACCTTC
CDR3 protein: CASSYGVNYGYTF

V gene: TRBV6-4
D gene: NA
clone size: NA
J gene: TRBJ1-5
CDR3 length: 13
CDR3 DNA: TGTGCCAGCAGACAGTATAGCAATCAGCCCCAGCATTTT
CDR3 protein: CASRQYSNQPQHF

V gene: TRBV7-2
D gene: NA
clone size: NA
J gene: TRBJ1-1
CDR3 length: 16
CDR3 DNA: TGTGCCAGCAGCTTAGCCATACTACCCTCGGGTAAAGAAGCTTTCTTT
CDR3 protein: CASSLAILPSGKEAFF

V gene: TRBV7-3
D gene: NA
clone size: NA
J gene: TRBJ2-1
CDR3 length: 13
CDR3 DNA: TGTGCCAGCAGCTTAGCAGGGCTTGGTGAGCAGTTCTTC
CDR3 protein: CASSLAGLGEQFF

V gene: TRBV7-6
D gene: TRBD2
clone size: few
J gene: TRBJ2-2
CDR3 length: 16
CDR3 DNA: TGTGCCAGCAGCTTAGGTCCAGCGGGGACTACCGGGGAGCTGTTTTTT
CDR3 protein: CASSLGPAGTTGELFF

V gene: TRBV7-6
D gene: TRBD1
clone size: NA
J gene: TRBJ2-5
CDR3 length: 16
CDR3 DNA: TGTGCCAGCAGCTCCGGGACAGGCCTTTTAGGGGAGACCCAGTACTTC
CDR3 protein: CASSSGTGLLGETQYF

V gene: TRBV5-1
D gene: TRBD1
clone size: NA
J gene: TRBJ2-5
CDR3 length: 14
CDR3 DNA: TGCGCCAGCAGCCTCGGGACAGGGCAAGAGACCCAGTACTTC
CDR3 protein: CASSLGTGQETQYF

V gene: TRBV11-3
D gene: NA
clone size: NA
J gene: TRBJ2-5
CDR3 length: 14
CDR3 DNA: TGTGCCAGCAGCCAAGGGGGACCCCAAGAGACCCAGTACTTC
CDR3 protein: CASSQGGPQETQYF

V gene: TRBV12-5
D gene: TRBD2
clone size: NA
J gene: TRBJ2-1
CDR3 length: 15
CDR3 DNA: TGTGCTAGTGCCCTCTTAGCGGGGGGCTACAATGAGCAGTTCTTC
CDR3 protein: CASALLAGGYNEQFF

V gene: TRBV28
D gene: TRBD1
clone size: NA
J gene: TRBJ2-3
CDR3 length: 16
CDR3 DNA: TGTGCCAGCAGTTTAACCGGGACAGCCCCCGCAGATACGCAGTATTTT
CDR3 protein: CASSLTGTAPADTQYF

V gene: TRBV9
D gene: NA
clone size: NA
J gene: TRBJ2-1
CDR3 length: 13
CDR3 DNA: TGTGCCAGCACATCCGGCTCCTACAATGAGCAGTTCTTC
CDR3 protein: CASTSGSYNEQFF

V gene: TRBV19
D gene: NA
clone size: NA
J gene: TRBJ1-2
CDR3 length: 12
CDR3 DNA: TGTGCCAGTAGTATTGGACAGTATGGCTACACCTTC
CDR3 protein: CASSIGQYGYTF

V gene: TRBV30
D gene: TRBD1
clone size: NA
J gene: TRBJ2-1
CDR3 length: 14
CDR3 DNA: TGTGCCTGGTCCGGGACAGGTTTATACAATGAGCAGTTCTTC
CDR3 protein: CAWSGTGLYNEQFF

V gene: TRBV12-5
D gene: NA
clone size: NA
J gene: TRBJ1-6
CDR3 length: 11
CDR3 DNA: TGTGCTAGTGGCCCCTCCCTACCCCTCCACTTT
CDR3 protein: CASGPSLPLHF